The 6 T cell receptor beta chains below come from one sample, sequenced in a study of somatic mutations in cytotoxic T cells in rheumatoid arthritis. Repertoires were generated with immunoSEQ multiplex PCR, while TCRdb's copy carries only in-frame clones and drops some. This table holds more than 20,000 clones, 82% found once. What was sequenced was CD8+ T cells sorted from blood. All receptors derive from a man aged 50-59 years in good health.

This rearrangement joins TRBV11-3 to TRBJ2-1; 9 bases fit TRBD2. Trimming at V came to 4 bases and at J to 2 bases, leaving 6 bases not matched to a gene. CDR3 length: 16 residues. The germline gives CDR1 SGHNT, CDR2 YENEEA. CDR3 protein: CASSWLTSGAYNEQFF. CDR3 sequence (DNA): TGTGCCAGCAGCTGGCTGACTAGCGGAGCCTACAATGAGCAGTTCTTC.

In its sample, this clone was seen a few times. V and J are TRBV15 and TRBJ2-7; D is perhaps TRBD2 (7 bases). V was trimmed by 2 bases and J by 6 bases, leaving 20 bases between them. This CDR3 has 16 residues. Germline lookup yields CDR1 LNHNV and CDR2 YYDKDF (reference sequence). The CDR3 DNA is TGTGCCACCAGCAGACCACTGGGGGGGCAGGGCGGCGAGCAGTACTTC. The encoded protein is CATSRPLGGQGGEQYF.

The J gene is TRBJ1-5, the V gene TRBV29-1; unclear D gene. The CDR3 loop spans 13 amino acids. V lost 3 bases to trimming and J lost 2 bases, with 8 bases between them. Germline V gene data show CDR1 as SQVTM and CDR2 as ANQGSEA. The DNA of the CDR3 is TGCAGCGTTGACGCTGGGGGCAATCAGCCCCAGCATTTT. It specifies CSVDAGGNQPQHF.

This chain links TRBV10-1 with TRBJ2-2; the D call may be TRBD1 or TRBD2 (6 bases each). The CDR3 length is 15 residues. V lost 5 bases and J 6 bases, leaving 16 bases between the germline ends. Looked up from germline, CDR1 is WNHNN and CDR2 is SYGVQD (reference sequence). The CDR3 DNA follows: TGCGCCAGCAGTTCCGGGACCGGGGGCGCCGGGGAGCTGTTTTTT. Its translation is CASSSGTGGAGELFF.

The CDR3: CASSSINYEQYF. CDR3 in DNA: TGTGCCAGCAGCTCCATTAACTACGAGCAGTACTTC. The chain carries TRBV7-9 and TRBJ2-7; no firm D call. Germline CDR1 SEHNR, CDR2 FQNEAQ (reference sequence). V lost 4 bases to trimming and J lost 3 bases, with 7 bases between them. This CDR3 spans 12 amino acids.

The chain carries TRBV6-5 and TRBJ1-1; D not resolved. Per the germline V gene, CDR1 is MNHEY and CDR2 is SVGAGI. The CDR3 has 14 amino acids. V was trimmed by 0 bases and J by 1 base, leaving 6 bases between them. CDR3 sequence (DNA): TGTGCCAGCAGTTACTCGGAGGGGAACACTGAAGCTTTCTTT. As protein: CASSYSEGNTEAFF.